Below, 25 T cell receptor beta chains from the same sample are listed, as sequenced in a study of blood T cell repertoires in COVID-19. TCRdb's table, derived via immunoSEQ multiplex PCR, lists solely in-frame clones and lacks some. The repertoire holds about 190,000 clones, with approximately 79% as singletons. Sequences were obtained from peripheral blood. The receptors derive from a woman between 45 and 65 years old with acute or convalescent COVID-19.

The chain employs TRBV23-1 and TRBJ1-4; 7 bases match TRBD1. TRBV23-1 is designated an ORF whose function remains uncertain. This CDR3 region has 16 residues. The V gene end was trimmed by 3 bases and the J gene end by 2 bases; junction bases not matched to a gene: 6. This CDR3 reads CASSHRPRGTNEKLFF. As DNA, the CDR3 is TGCGCCAGCAGTCACCGCCCCAGGGGGACTAATGAAAAACTGTTTTTT.

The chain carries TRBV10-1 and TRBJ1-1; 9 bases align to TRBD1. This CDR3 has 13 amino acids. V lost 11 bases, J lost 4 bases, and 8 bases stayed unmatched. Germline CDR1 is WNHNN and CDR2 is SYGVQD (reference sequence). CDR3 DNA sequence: TGCGCCGGACAGGGGATAGGGCGCACTGAAGCTTTCTTT. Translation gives CAGQGIGRTEAFF.

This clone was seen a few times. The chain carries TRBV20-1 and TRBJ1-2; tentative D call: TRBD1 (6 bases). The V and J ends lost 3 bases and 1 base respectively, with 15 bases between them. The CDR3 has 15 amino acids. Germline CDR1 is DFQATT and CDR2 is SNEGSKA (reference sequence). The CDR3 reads CSASSGGAGNYGYTF. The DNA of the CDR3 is TGCAGTGCTAGTAGCGGGGGCGCGGGTAACTATGGCTACACCTTC.

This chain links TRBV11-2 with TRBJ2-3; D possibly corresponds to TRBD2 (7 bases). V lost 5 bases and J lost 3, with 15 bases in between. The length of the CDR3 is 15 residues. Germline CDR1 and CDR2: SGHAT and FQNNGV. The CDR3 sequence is CASSPFRGGTDTQYF. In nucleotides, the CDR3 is TGTGCCAGCAGCCCTTTCAGGGGAGGGACAGATACGCAGTATTTT.

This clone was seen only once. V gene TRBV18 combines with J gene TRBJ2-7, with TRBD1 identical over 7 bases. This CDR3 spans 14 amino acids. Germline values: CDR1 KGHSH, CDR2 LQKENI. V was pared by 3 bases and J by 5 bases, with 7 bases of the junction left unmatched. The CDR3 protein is CASSPTTGSHEQYF. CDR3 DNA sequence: TGTGCCAGCTCACCGACGACAGGGTCCCACGAGCAGTACTTC.

The CDR3: CASSLYDMRQGGEKLFF. For the CDR3, the DNA is TGTGCCAGCAGTCTTTACGACATGCGACAGGGTGGTGAAAAACTGTTTTTT. The rearrangement links TRBV6-6 to TRBJ1-4; TRBD1 aligns across 7 bases. The junction had 16 bases not matched to a gene; V was cut back by 5 bases and J by 7 bases. CDR1 is MNHNY, CDR2 SVGAGI, per germline (reference sequence). This CDR3 has 17 residues.

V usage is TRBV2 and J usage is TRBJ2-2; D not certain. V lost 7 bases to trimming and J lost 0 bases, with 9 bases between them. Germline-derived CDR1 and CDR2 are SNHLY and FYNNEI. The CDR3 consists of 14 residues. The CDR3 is CASTVASNTGELFF. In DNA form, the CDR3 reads TGTGCCAGCACAGTCGCTTCGAACACCGGGGAGCTGTTTTTT.

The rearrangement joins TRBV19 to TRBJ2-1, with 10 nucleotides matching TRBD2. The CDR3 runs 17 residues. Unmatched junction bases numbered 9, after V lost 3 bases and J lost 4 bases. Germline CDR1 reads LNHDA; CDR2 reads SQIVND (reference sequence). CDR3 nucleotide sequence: TGTGCCAGTAGTATTGGGTCCGGGACTAGCGTTTACAATGAGCAGTTCTTC. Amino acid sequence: CASSIGSGTSVYNEQFF.

The CDR3, as DNA: TGTGCCAGCAGCCCTGATGCGGGGGGCTCACCCCTCCACTTT. This sequence encodes CASSPDAGGSPLHF. The chain joins TRBV5-5 to TRBJ1-6; tentatively, D is TRBD1 (6 bases). The CDR3 length is 14 residues. Per germline, CDR1 SGHKS and CDR2 YYEKEE (reference sequence). Trimming took off 4 bases at V and 10 bases at J, with 15 bases between the two ends.

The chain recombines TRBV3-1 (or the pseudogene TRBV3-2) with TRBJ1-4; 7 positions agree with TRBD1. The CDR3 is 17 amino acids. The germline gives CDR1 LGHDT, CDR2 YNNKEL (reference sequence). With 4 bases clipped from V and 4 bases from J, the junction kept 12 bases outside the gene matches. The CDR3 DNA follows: TGTGCCAGCAGCCTCACAACCCCCGGGACAGTTAATGAAAAACTGTTTTTT. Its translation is CASSLTTPGTVNEKLFF.

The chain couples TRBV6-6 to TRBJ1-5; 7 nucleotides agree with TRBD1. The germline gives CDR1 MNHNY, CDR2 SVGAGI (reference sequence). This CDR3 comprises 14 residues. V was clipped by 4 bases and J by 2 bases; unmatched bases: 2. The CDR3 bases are TGTGCCAGCAGTTTCGGACAGGGCAATCAGCCCCAGCATTTT. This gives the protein CASSFGQGNQPQHF.

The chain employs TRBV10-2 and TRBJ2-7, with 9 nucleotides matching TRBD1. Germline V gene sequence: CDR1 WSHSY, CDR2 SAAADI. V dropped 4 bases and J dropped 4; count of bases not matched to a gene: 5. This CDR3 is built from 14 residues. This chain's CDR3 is CASSVTGGEYEQYF. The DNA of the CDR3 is TGCGCCAGCAGTGTGACAGGGGGGGAGTACGAGCAGTACTTC.

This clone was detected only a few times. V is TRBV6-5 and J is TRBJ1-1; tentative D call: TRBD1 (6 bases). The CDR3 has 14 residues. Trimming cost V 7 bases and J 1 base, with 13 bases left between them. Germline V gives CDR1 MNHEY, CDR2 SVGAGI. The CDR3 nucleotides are TGTGCCAGCAAGGGACACAGCCCGAACACTGAAGCTTTCTTT. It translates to CASKGHSPNTEAFF.

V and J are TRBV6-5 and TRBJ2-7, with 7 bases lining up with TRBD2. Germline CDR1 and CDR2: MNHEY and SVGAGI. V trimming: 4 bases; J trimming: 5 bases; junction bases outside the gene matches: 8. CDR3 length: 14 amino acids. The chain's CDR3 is CASSLTGTIDEQYF. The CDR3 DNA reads TGTGCCAGCAGTTTAACCGGGACTATAGACGAGCAGTACTTC.

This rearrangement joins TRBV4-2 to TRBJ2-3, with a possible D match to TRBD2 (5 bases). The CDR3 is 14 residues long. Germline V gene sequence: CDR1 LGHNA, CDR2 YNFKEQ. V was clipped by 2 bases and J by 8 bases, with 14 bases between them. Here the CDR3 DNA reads TGTGCCAGCAGCCAAAAGAGGGTAGGCGGTACGCAGTATTTT. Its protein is CASSQKRVGGTQYF.

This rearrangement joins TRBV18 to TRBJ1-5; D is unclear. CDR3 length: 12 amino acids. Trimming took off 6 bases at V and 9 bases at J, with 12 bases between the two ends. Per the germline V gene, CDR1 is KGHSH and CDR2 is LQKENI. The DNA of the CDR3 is TGTGCCAGCTCCCTTGAATCGGGGCCCCAGCATTTT. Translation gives CASSLESGPQHF.

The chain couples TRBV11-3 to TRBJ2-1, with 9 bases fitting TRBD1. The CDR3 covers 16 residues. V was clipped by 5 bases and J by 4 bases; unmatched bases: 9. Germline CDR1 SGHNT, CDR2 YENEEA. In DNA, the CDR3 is TGTGCCAGCAGCCCTAACAGGGGGCCTCGTTACAATGAGCAGTTCTTC. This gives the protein CASSPNRGPRYNEQFF.

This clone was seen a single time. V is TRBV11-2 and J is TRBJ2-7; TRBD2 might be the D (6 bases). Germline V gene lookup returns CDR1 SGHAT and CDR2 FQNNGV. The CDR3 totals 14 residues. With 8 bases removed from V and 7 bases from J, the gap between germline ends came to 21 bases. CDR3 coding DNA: TGTGCCAGCGCCTTTAGCGGTCTTACGAGGGAGCAGTACTTC. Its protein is CASAFSGLTREQYF.

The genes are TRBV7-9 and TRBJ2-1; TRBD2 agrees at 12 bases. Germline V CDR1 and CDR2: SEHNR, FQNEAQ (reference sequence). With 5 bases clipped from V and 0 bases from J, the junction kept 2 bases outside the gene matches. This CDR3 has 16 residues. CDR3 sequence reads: CASSPTSGGSYNEQFF. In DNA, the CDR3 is TGTGCCAGCAGCCCGACTAGCGGGGGCTCCTACAATGAGCAGTTCTTC.

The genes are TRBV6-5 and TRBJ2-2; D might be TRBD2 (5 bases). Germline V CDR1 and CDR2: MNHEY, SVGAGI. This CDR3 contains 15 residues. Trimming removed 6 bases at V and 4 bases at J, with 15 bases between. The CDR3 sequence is CASSVAGGGTGELFF. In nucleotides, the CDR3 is TGTGCCAGCAGCGTAGCAGGAGGAGGCACCGGGGAGCTGTTTTTT.

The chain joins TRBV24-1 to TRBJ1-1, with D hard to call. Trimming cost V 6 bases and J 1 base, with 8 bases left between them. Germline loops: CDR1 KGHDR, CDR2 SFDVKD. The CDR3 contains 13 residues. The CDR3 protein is CATSSHRNTEAFF. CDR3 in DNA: TGTGCCACCAGTTCCCACAGGAACACTGAAGCTTTCTTT.

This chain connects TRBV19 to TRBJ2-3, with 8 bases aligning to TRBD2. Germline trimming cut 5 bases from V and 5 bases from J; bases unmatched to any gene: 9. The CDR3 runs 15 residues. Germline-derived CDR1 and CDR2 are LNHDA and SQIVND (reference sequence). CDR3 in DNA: TGTGCCAGTAGTGAGACTAGCGAAGGGGGAGATACGCAGTATTTT. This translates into CASSETSEGGDTQYF.

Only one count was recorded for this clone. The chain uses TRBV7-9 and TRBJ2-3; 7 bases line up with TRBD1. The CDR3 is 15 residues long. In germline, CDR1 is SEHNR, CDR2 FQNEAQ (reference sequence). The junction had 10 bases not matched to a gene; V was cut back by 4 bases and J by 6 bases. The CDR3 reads CASSSFRRGLDTQYF. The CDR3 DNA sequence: TGTGCCAGCAGCTCCTTCCGTAGGGGGCTGGATACGCAGTATTTT.

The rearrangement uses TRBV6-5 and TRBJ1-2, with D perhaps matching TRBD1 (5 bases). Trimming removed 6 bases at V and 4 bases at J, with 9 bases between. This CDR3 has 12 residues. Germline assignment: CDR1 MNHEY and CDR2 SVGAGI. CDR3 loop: CASRGVAYGYTF. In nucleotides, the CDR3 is TGTGCCAGCAGAGGGGTGGCCTATGGCTACACCTTC.

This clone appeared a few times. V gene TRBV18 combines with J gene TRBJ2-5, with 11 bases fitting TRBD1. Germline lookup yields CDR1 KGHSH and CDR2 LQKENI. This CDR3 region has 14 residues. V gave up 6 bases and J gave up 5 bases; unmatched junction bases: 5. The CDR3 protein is CASSPGQGVETQYF. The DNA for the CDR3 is TGTGCCAGCTCCCCGGGACAGGGGGTCGAGACCCAGTACTTC. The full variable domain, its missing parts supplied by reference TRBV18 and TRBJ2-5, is NAGVMQNPRHLVRRRGQEARLRCSPMKGHSHVYWYRQLPEEGLKFMVYLQKENIIDESGMPKERFSAEFPKEGPSILRIQQVVRGDSAAYFCASSPGQGVETQYFGPGTRLLVL.